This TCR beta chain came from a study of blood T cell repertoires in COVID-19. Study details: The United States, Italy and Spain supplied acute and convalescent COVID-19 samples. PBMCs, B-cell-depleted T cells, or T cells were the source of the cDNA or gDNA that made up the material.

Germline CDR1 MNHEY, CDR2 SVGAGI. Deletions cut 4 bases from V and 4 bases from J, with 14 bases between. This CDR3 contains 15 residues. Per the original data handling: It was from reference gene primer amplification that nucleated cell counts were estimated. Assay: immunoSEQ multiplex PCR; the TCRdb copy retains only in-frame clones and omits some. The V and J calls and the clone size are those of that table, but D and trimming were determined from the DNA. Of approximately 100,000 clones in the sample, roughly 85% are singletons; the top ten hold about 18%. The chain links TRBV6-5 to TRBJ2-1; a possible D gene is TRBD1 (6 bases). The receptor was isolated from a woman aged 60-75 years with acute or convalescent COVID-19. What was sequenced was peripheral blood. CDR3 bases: TGTGCCAGCAGTTCCGGGACACCCTCGTACAATGAGCAGTTCTTC. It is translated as CASSSGTPSYNEQFF.